The subject of this entry is one TCR beta chain. This sample is part of a study of blood T cell repertoires in COVID-19. In the original analysis: Reference gene primer amplification gave nucleated cell count estimates. The assay was immunoSEQ multiplex PCR, and TCRdb's table has in-frame clones only and misses some. The V and J calls and clone size are taken from that table; D and trimming were inferred from the DNA. The table shows over 300,000 clones, with 80% to 90% occurring only once. The receptor was isolated from a woman in her fifties or sixties with acute or convalescent COVID-19. The sequenced material came from peripheral blood.

The CDR3 DNA sequence: TGCAGTGCTAGTACAAACAATCAGCCCCAGCATTTT. Protein sequence: CSASTNNQPQHF. V and J are TRBV20-1 and TRBJ1-5; D gene unclear. CDR3 length: 12 amino acids. Germline V gene sequence: CDR1 DFQATT, CDR2 SNEGSKA (reference sequence). V was clipped by 3 bases and J by 3 bases, with 6 bases between them.